This T cell receptor beta chain was identified during a study of T cell responses to AZD1222 COVID-19 vaccine. Profiled with immunoSEQ multiplex PCR; TCRdb holds only in-frame clones, not every one. The sample records over 95,000 clones, 87% being singletons. The germline CDR1 and CDR2 sequences are SGDLS and YYNGEE. Trimming cost V 0 bases and J 3 bases, with 12 bases left between them. The CDR3 length is 15 residues. The chain joins TRBV9 to TRBJ1-2; D unresolved. The sequencing used peripheral blood, collected on day 0 of AZD1222 vaccination. This clonotype originated in an adult in good health. The CDR3, as DNA: TGTGCCAGCAGCGTAGGGGCAGGAAGAGACTATGGCTACACCTTC. Translation: CASSVGAGRDYGYTF.